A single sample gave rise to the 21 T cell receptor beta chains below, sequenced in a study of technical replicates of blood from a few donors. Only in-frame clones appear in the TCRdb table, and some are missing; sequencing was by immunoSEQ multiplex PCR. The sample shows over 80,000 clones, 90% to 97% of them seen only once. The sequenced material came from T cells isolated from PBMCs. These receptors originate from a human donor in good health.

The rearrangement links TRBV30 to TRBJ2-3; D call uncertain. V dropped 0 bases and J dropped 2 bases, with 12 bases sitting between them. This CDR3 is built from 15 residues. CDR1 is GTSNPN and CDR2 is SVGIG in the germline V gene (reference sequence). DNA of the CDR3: TGTGCCTGGAGTGTGATGAGACACCTCACAGATACGCAGTATTTT. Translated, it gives CAWSVMRHLTDTQYF.

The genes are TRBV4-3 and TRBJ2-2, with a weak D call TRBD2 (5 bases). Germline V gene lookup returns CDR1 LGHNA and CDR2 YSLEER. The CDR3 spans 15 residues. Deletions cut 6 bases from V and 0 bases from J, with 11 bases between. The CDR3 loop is CASRGSGTNTGELFF. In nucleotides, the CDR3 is TGCGCCAGCAGAGGATCGGGGACGAACACCGGGGAGCTGTTTTTT.

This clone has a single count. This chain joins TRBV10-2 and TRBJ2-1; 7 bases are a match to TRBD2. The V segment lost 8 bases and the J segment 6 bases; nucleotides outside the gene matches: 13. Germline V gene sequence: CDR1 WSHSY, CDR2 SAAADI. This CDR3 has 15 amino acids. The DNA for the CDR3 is TGCGCCAGCTTGGGGGTGGAGACTAGCCGCAATGAGCAGTTCTTC. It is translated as CASLGVETSRNEQFF.

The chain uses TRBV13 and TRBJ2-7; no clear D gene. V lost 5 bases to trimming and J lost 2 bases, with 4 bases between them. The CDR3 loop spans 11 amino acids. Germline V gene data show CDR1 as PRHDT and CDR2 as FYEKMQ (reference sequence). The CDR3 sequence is CASSTTYEQYF. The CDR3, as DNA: TGTGCCAGCAGCACAACCTACGAGCAGTACTTC.

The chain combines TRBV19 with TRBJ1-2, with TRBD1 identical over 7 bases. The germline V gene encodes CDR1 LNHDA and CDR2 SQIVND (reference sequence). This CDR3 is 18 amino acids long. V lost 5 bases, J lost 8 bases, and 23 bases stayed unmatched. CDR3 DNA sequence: TGTGCCAGTAGTCATACATATATATATGGACAGGCAAAAGGGGGCTACACCTTC. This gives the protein CASSHTYIYGQAKGGYTF.

The CDR3 region has the DNA TGTGCCAGCAGGCCGCAGCGGGAGGTGGACACCGGGGAGCTGTTTTTT. It encodes CASRPQREVDTGELFF. The rearrangement uses TRBV28 and TRBJ2-2; 9 bases agree with TRBD2. Losses at the gene ends were 6 bases for V and 3 bases for J; bases not matched to a gene: 8. Looked up from germline, CDR1 is MDHEN and CDR2 is SYDVKM. The CDR3 extends over 16 amino acids.

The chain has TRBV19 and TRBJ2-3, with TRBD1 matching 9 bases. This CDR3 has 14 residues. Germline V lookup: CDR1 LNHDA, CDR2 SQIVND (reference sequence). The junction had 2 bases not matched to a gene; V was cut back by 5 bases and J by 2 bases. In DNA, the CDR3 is TGTGCCAGTAGTTGGACAGGGGCCACAGATACGCAGTATTTT. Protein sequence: CASSWTGATDTQYF.

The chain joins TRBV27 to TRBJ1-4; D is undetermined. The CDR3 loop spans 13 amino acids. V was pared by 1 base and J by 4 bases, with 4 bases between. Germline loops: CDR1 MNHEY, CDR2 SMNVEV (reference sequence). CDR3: CASSLYFNEKLFF. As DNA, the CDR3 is TGTGCCAGCAGTTTATACTTTAATGAAAAACTGTTTTTT.

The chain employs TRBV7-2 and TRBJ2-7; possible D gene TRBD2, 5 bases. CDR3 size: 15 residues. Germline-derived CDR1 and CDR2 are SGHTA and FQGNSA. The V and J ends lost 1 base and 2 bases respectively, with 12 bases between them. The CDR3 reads CASSLDGVGTYEQYF. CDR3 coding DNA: TGTGCCAGCAGCTTAGACGGGGTGGGAACCTACGAGCAGTACTTC.

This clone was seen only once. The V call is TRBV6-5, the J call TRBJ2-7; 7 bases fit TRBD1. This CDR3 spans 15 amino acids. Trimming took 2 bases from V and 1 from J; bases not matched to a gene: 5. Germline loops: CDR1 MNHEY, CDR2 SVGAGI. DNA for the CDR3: TGTGCCAGCAGTTACAGTTACAGGGGTTCCTACGAGCAGTACTTC. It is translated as CASSYSYRGSYEQYF.

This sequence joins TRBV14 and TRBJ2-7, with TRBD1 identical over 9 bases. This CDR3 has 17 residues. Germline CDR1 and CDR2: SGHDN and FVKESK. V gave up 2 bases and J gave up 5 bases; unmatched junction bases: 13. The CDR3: CASSQKELGTGLDEQYF. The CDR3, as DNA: TGTGCCAGCAGCCAAAAGGAACTCGGGACAGGGCTAGACGAGCAGTACTTC. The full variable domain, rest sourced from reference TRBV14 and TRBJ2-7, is EAGVTQFPSHSVIEKGQTVTLRCDPISGHDNLYWYRRVMGKEIKFLLHFVKESKQDESGMPNNRFLAERTGGTYSTLKVQPAELEDSGVYFCASSQKELGTGLDEQYFGPGTRLTVT.

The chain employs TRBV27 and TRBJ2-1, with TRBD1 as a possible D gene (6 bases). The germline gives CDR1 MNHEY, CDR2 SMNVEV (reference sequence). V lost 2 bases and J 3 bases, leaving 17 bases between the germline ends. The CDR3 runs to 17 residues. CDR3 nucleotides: TGTGCCAGCAGTTTAGATACCCAGGGGAGCTACTACAATGAGCAGTTCTTC. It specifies CASSLDTQGSYYNEQFF.

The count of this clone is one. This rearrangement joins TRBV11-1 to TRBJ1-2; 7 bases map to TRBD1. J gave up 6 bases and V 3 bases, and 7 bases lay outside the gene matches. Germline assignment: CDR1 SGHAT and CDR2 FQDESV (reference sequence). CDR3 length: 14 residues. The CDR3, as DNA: TGTGCCAGCAGCTTGACAGGGCGCGGAGATGGCTACACCTTC. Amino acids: CASSLTGRGDGYTF.

CDR3 in DNA: TGTGCCAGTAGCCAACAGGGCCCAAACTATGGCTACACCTTC. This translates into CASSQQGPNYGYTF. The chain combines TRBV19 with TRBJ1-2; D is possibly TRBD1 (6 bases). Germline lookup yields CDR1 LNHDA and CDR2 SQIVND (reference sequence). This CDR3 contains 14 residues. Trimming took off 6 bases at V and 2 bases at J, with 13 bases between the two ends.

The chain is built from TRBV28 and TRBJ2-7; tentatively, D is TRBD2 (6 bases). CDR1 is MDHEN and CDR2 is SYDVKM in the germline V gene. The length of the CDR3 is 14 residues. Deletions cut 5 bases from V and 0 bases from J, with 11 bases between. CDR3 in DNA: TGTGCCAGCAGTAAAACCGGGAGCTCCTACGAGCAGTACTTC. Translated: CASSKTGSSYEQYF.

The CDR3 loop is CASRAGGAYEQYF. DNA for the CDR3: TGTGCCTCGAGAGCGGGGGGAGCCTACGAGCAGTACTTC. The rearrangement uses TRBV19 and TRBJ2-7; 9 positions agree with TRBD2. V shed 11 bases, J shed 2 bases, and the junction held 7 bases outside the gene matches. Germline assignment: CDR1 LNHDA and CDR2 SQIVND (reference sequence). The CDR3 has 13 residues.

The CDR3 loop reads CASIPLPGQVLGSTDTQYF. In DNA, the CDR3 is TGTGCCAGTATCCCACTACCCGGACAGGTCCTAGGAAGCACAGATACGCAGTATTTT. This chain joins TRBV19 and TRBJ2-3; the match to TRBD1 covers 7 bases. CDR1 and CDR2 from the germline V gene are LNHDA and SQIVND (reference sequence). J lost 0 bases, V lost 7 bases, and 19 bases had no gene match. The CDR3 runs to 19 residues. The full variable domain, with the rest looked up from reference TRBV19 and TRBJ2-3, is DGGITQSPKYLFRKEGQNVTLSCEQNLNHDAMYWYRQDPGQGLRLIYYSQIVNDFQKGDIAEGYSVSREKKESFPLTVTSAQKNPTAFYLCASIPLPGQVLGSTDTQYFGPGTRLTVL.

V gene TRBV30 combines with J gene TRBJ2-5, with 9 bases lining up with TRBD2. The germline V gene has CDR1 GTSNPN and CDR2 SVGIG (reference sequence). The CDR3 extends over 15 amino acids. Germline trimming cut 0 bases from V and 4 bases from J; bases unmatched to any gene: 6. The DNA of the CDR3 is TGTGCCTGGAGTGTTCTAGCGGGGTTTGGAGAGACCCAGTACTTC. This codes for CAWSVLAGFGETQYF.

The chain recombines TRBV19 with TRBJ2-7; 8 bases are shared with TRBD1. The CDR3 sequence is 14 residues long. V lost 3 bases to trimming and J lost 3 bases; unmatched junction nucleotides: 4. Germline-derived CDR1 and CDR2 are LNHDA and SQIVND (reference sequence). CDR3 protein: CASSIGQGYYEQYF. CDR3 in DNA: TGTGCCAGTAGTATCGGACAGGGCTACTACGAGCAGTACTTC. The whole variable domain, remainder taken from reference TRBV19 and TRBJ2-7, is DGGITQSPKYLFRKEGQNVTLSCEQNLNHDAMYWYRQDPGQGLRLIYYSQIVNDFQKGDIAEGYSVSREKKESFPLTVTSAQKNPTAFYLCASSIGQGYYEQYFGPGTRLTVT.

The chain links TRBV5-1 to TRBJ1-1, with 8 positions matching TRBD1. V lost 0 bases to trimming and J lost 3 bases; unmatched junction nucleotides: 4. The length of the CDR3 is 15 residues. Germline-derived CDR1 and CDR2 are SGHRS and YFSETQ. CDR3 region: CASSLGTGWDTEAFF. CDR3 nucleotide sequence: TGCGCCAGCAGCTTGGGGACAGGGTGGGACACTGAAGCTTTCTTT.

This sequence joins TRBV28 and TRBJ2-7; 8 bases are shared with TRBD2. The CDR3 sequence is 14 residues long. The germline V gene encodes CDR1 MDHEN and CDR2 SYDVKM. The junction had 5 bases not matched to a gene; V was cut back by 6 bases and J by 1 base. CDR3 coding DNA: TGTGCCAGCAGAGACCGGGGGGGATCCTACGAGCAGTACTTC. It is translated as CASRDRGGSYEQYF.